This entry lists 4 T cell receptor beta chains sequenced from one sample in a study of OX40 agonist ivuxolimab in advanced cancers. Data came from immunoSEQ multiplex PCR; TCRdb stores just in-frame clones and leaves some out. The repertoire holds about 78,000 clones, with around 91% as singletons. Sequences were derived from CD4+ or CD8+ T cells sorted from blood, sampled in a trial of the OX40 agonist ivuxolimab. The receptors here all came from an adult with an advanced solid tumor such as melanoma, head and neck, liver or kidney cancer.

This rearrangement joins TRBV2 to TRBJ1-1, with D possibly TRBD1 on 6 matching bases. The CDR3 contains 12 residues. V lost 6 bases and J lost 5, with 10 bases in between. Per the germline V gene, CDR1 is SNHLY and CDR2 is FYNNEI. The CDR3 loop reads CASSSTGTEAFF. The DNA of the CDR3 is TGTGCCAGCAGCTCGACAGGTACTGAAGCTTTCTTT. The entire variable domain, with the rest obtained from reference TRBV2 and TRBJ1-1, is as follows: EPEVTQTPSHQVTQMGQEVILRCVPISNHLYFYWYRQILGQKVEFLVSFYNNEISEKSEIFDDQFSVERPDGSNFTLKIRSTKLEDSAMYFCASSSTGTEAFFGQGTRLTVV.

As concerns this clone: Different DNA sequences within this sample yield the same CDR3. J is TRBJ1-5 and V is TRBV18, with D unclear. The CDR3 has 13 residues. Trimming cost V 3 bases and J 0 bases, with 3 bases left between them. Germline CDR1 is KGHSH and CDR2 is LQKENI. CDR3 nucleotide sequence: TGTGCCAGCTCACCGGGTAGCAATCAGCCCCAGCATTTT. Its protein is CASSPGSNQPQHF.

The chain employs TRBV5-1 and TRBJ2-5; possibly TRBD2 for D (5 bases). V lost 3 bases to trimming and J lost 4 bases, with 16 bases between them. CDR1 SGHRS and CDR2 YFSETQ come from the germline V gene. The CDR3 extends over 15 amino acids. The CDR3 reads CASSSERFAGETQYF. In nucleotides, the CDR3 is TGCGCCAGCAGCTCTGAGCGCTTCGCGGGAGAGACCCAGTACTTC. The variable domain in full, completed from reference TRBV5-1 and TRBJ2-5, reads KAGVTQTPRYLIKTRGQQVTLSCSPISGHRSVSWYQQTPGQGLQFLFEYFSETQRNKGNFPGRFSGRQFSNSRSEMNVSTLELGDSALYLCASSSERFAGETQYFGPGTRLLVL.

The CDR3 bases are TGTGCCAGCAGCTTAGGAGGCCCCGGTCCCTACAATGAGCAGTTCTTC. Protein: CASSLGGPGPYNEQFF. The rearrangement joins TRBV7-8 to TRBJ2-1; D is undetermined. The ends were cut back, 1 base at V and 2 bases at J, with 12 bases in the middle. The germline V gene has CDR1 SGHVS and CDR2 FQNEAQ. CDR3 length: 16 amino acids.